The 3 T cell receptor beta chains below come from one sample, sequenced in a study of identical twins. TCRdb re-analysed the 5' RACE reads in MiXCR, keeping a single row per CDR3 protein. The table includes about 900,000 distinct CDR3 sequences, 9% to 15% detected once. This sample was also put to use in a study of yellow fever vaccine responses in identical twins.

Source material: PBMCs. The receptor source for this set is a woman younger than 35 in good health.

This chain connects TRBV7-6 to TRBJ2-2, with D uncertain. This CDR3 is built from 13 residues. Germline CDR1 and CDR2: SGHVS and FNYEAQ. V was clipped by 5 bases and J by 7 bases, with 11 bases between them. The CDR3 nucleotides are TGTGCCAGCAGCCACCTGATAGACGGGGAGCTGTTTTTT. This sequence encodes CASSHLIDGELFF. Filled out from reference TRBV7-6 and TRBJ2-2, the complete variable domain reads GAGVSQSPRYKVTKRGQDVALRCDPISGHVSLYWYRQALGQGPEFLTYFNYEAQQDKSGLPNDRFSAERPEGSISTLTIQRTEQRDSAMYRCASSHLIDGELFFGEGSRLTVL.

There are a few counts of this clonotype. The rearrangement links TRBV20-1 to TRBJ2-7; 10 bases agree with TRBD2. V was pared by 2 bases and J by 4 bases, with 8 bases of the junction left unmatched. CDR3 length equals 15 residues. CDR1 and CDR2 (germline): DFQATT, SNEGSKA (reference sequence). CDR3 sequence: CSARLAGASGYEQYF. Here the CDR3 DNA reads TGCAGTGCTAGACTAGCGGGAGCCTCTGGTTACGAGCAGTACTTC.

This clonotype was picked up many times. This sequence joins TRBV12-3 or TRBV12-4 and TRBJ1-3; D is possibly TRBD1 (6 bases). V dropped 6 bases and J dropped 9 bases, with 9 bases sitting between them. The CDR3 spans 11 residues. The CDR3 spells CASSRGGTIYF. DNA for the CDR3: TGTGCCAGCAGCCGAGGGGGCACCATATATTTT.